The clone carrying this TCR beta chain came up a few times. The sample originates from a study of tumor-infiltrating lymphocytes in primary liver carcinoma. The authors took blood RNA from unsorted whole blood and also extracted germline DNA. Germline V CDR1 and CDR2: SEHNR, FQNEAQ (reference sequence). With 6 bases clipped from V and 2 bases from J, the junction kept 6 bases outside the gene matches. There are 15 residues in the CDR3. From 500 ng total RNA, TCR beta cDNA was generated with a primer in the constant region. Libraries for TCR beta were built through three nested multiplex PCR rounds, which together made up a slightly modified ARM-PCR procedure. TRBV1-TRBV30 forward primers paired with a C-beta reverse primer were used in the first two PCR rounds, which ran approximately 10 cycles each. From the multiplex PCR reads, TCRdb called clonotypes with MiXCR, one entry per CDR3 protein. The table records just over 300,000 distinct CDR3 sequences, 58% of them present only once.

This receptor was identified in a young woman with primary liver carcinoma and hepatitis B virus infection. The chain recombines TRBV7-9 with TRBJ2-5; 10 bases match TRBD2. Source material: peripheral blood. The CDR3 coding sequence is TGTGCCAGCAGTCCCGGACTAGCGGAACAAGAGACCCAGTACTTC. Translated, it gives CASSPGLAEQETQYF.